The T cell receptor beta chain described here comes from a study of OX40 agonist ivuxolimab in advanced cancers. Study-wide context: Cohort: roughly 80% men, mean age 60, aged about 20 to 80.

Clones were sequenced by immunoSEQ multiplex PCR, and TCRdb holds only the in-frame ones, with some missing. The sample consists of 100,000 to 150,000 clones, approximately 94% of them appearing once. Germline-derived CDR1 and CDR2 are SGHRS and YFSETQ. The ends were cut back, 0 bases at V and 6 bases at J, with 16 bases in the middle. This CDR3 region has 17 residues. Autoimmune disease history or systemic immunosuppression barred patients. The sequence was collected from an adult with an advanced solid tumor such as melanoma, head and neck, liver or kidney cancer. The material was CD4+ or CD8+ T cells sorted from blood, obtained in a trial of the OX40 agonist ivuxolimab. V is TRBV5-1 and J is TRBJ1-6; perhaps TRBD1 as D (6 bases). The CDR3 sequence: CASSLVAGQYRNSPLHF. The CDR3 coding sequence is TGCGCCAGCAGCTTGGTAGCAGGACAGTACCGTAATTCACCCCTCCACTTT.